The source of this TCR beta chain is a study of T cell repertoires in ileal Crohn's disease (dated by TCRdb to the late 2010s). With respect to the entire study: The median duration of disease was roughly eight years, and at the time of surgery approximately 33% of patients were active smokers. Surgery was performed for a complication in all patients, with stricturing disease in roughly 61% and penetrating disease in approximately 40%. Postoperative therapy was given to about half of the patients, with thiopurines administered to roughly twelve patients and anti-TNF agents administered to fewer than 20 patients. M0 samples consisted of biopsies taken from the inflamed part of the ileum in the surgical resection specimen. For commercial TCRB immunosequencing, roughly 0.5 micrograms of biopsy DNA were submitted for each sample. A prospective multicentre cohort supplied the 55 to 65 Crohn's disease patients whose TCR repertoires were analysed. The study ran alongside a multicentre cohort designed to identify predictors of early endoscopic recurrence after ileocolonic resection. A Rutgeerts score above i0 was used to define endoscopic postoperative recurrence. A total of about 170 mucosal samples from about 57 patients were sequenced, collected from several sites on the surgical specimen and at postoperative endoscopy.

About this clone: No antigen is known for it. No much larger clonotype is one base removed from it; base qualities were not supplied.

V and J are truncated by 6 bases and 1 base respectively, leaving an intervening sequence of 14 bases. Via the germline V gene, CDR1 is SQVTM and CDR2 ANQGSEA. Reading from cysteine to phenylalanine, the CDR3 counts 14 amino acids. CDR3 DNA only is kept here, 42 bases in frame from base 1. Beyond this particular receptor, the publication reports: Only a subgroup of patients, of unstated size, had mucosal CD4 and CD8 T cells sorted and sequenced. Compared with CD4 T cells, sorted CD8 T cells contained more high-frequency clones, which suggests that the mucosal expansions were mostly CD8. Endoscopic recurrence was linked to a higher percentage of high-frequency clones at surgery, and recurrence occurred in every patient whose clonality exceeded 26.8% (18/57). A significantly higher proportion of clonal expansions was observed in active smokers at surgery than in non-smokers (roughly 27% vs 19%, p=0.02).

The time point label on this specimen signifies: inflamed ileum from the surgical specimen. Eligible patients were adults with ileal or ileocolonic Crohn's disease who had an indication for ileocolonic resection. Whole ileal mucosal biopsies were kept frozen at -80 degrees C prior to DNA extraction. A TRizol-based method was used to extract genomic DNA from the frozen whole biopsies, and the DNA was quantified with a NanoDrop 2000 spectrophotometer. Library preparation used the immunoSEQ multiplex PCR assay. CDR3 regions were amplified from genomic DNA by Adaptive Biotechnology using a two-step, amplification bias-controlled multiplex PCR. Primers for every V and J gene segment were used in the first PCR, and barcodes and Illumina adapters were added in the second PCR. An Illumina instrument was used to sequence the CDR3 libraries. Concerning the study's data processing: The analysis used both the pipelines supplied by the vendor and custom analysis of the raw data in R/Bioconductor with R version 3.3.0. Clonality, ranging from 0 to 1, was calculated as the inverse of the normalised Shannon entropy of all productive clones. High-frequency clones were defined as the repertoire share of the top 100 clones, retaining only clones passing a 95% confidence test. The Simpson index measured repertoire diversity, and the Morisita-Horn index measured overlap between samples. TCRdb obtained this table from immuneACCESS and retained in-frame rearrangements with V and J assigned. These tables miss some clones; where compared with another copy, unresolved V genes account for less than half of the shortfall, and the remainder is unexplained. V, J and clone size were drawn from that table, and D and trimming were deduced from the DNA. In all, the sample holds 5,500 to 7,500 clones, and about four fifths of those were seen once. About a tenth of the sample belongs to the ten largest clones.

The chain joins TRBV29-1 to TRBJ2-3; no confident D gene assignment can be made. This TCR was sampled from an adult with Crohn's disease. The sample consisted of ileal tissue. The CDR3 corresponds to CSVPPFSGTDTQYF. The DNA sequence follows: TGCAGCGTCCCCCCTTTTAGTGGCACAGATACGCAGTATTTT.